The present T cell receptor beta chain was sequenced within a study of cytomegalovirus exposure and HLA in healthy donors. There are a few counts of this clone. Its antigen remains unknown. PCR used 60 Vbeta primers and 13 Jbeta primers. TCRdb keeps only in-frame clones here, not all; method: immunoSEQ multiplex PCR. The data show under 200,000 clones, roughly nine tenths seen once. Overall study findings and caveats: In a later analysis, TCR beta V- and J-gene trimming was associated with a missense DCLRE1C variant.

The sequenced sample was PBMCs. The TCR comes from a woman in her thirties in good health and CMV-seronegative.

The CDR3 nucleotides read TGCGCCAGCAGCCAAGCTTCCGGGACTAATGAAAAACTGTTTTTT. Residues: CASSQASGTNEKLFF. This rearrangement joins TRBV4-1 to TRBJ1-4; D remains unclear. From germline, CDR1 is MGHRA and CDR2 YSYEKL. This CDR3 region has 15 residues. Deletions cut 1 base from V and 2 bases from J, with 8 bases between.